Given below is one TCR beta chain in context. The antigen is unknown. Stated treatment: oral pan-JAK inhibitor, 5-10 mg twice daily. The CDR3 runs to 13 residues. CDR1 MNHEY and CDR2 SVGAGI come from the germline V gene. The germline V and J ends were trimmed by 2 bases and 3 bases, with 8 bases remaining between them. Reverse transcribed after extraction, RNA yielded cDNA as the sequencing template. Generated by immunoSEQ multiplex PCR, the TCRdb table keeps only in-frame clones and is missing some. Of 75,000 to 80,000 clones listed, roughly 66% were seen once; the top ten hold roughly a quarter. These data belong to a study of CD8+ T cells in alopecia areata. Findings of the study overall: Tofacitinib did not eliminate many expanded lesional clones from scalp or blood.

This sequence joins TRBV6-5 and TRBJ2-7; D assignment may be TRBD1 or TRBD2 (5 bases each). This clonotype originated in a human donor with alopecia areata. Sequencing used CD8+ T cells sorted from blood, obtained at week 24, from a patient treated with tofacitinib. This CDR3 is CASSYAGSYEQYF. The CDR3 DNA is TGTGCCAGCAGTTACGCAGGGAGCTACGAGCAGTACTTC.